This TCR beta chain was found in a study of CD8+ T cells in alopecia areata (dated by TCRdb to about 2018). Notes on the research overall: Treated patients were enrolled in an open-label pilot trial of oral tofacitinib at 5 to 10 mg twice daily for moderate-to-severe alopecia areata. On the human side, TCRbeta sequencing was run on scalp tissue and on sorted CD4+ and CD8+ peripheral blood T cells from healthy controls and from alopecia areata patients with either patchy or totalis/universalis disease. Scalp clonality was compared among normal scalp (n=4), patchy alopecia areata scalp (n=8), and alopecia totalis/universalis scalp (n=8). Tofacitinib was given for 6 to 18 months, followed by 6 months of follow-up off drug to assess delayed response and recurrence. RNA was obtained with the PAXgene miRNA kit for fixed scalp, the miRNeasy kit for PBMCs, and the RNeasy kit for mouse skin. The SALT score, which quantifies the percentage of affected scalp surface area, was used to measure disease severity in treated patients. Amplification of TCRbeta CDR3 regions was done by immunoSEQ multiplex PCR using 35 Vbeta forward primers and 13 Jbeta reverse primers. High-throughput TCRbeta sequencing was used to examine T cell clonal expansion in alopecia areata in both the C3H/HeJ mouse model and human patients. Biopsies were taken from tofacitinib-treated patients at baseline and at 4 and 24 weeks of treatment, and a later scalp biopsy was taken in several of the tofacitinib-treated patients. Results and caveats for the whole study, not just this receptor: Unlike mouse skin, which is dominated by gammadelta T cells, normal human skin has resident alphabeta T cells that are also sequenced, and this complicates analysis of the scalp TCR repertoire. Higher clonality and more expanded CD8+ clones were observed in lesional scalp than in normal scalp, particularly in alopecia totalis/universalis, a finding suggestive of antigenic drive. Shared TCR sequences between patients were less evident than in mice, which may be partly attributable to HLA diversity in the patient population. Tofacitinib significantly decreased scalp clonality and the number of expanded CD8+ clones among the top 100 scalp clones. Many expanded lesional clones were found to persist in scalp and blood during tofacitinib treatment, and relapse after treatment cessation may be partly explained by this persistence. The treated cohort was small, with a single nonresponder, so links between baseline CD8+ expansion and response need larger studies.

This clone was observed a few times. What this receptor recognizes is not known. Base quality data are lacking; no much larger clone is found one base away. Its CDR3 holds 10 amino acids, cysteine through phenylalanine. The entry retains the CDR3 DNA only, 30 bases that are in frame from base 1. From the germline V gene, CDR1 is SGHTA and CDR2 is FQGNSA. Libraries came from the immunoSEQ multiplex PCR assay. To provide template for TCR sequencing, every sample had RNA extracted and reverse transcribed into cDNA. SuperScript III was used for first-strand cDNA synthesis, primed with a 2:1 mix of oligo-dT and random hexamers. A synthetic immune receptor repertoire was used to measure amplification bias, and any remaining bias was corrected computationally. On the authors' methods: Raw reads were preprocessed to remove errors, and CDR3 was defined by IMGT conventions from the conserved cysteine to phenylalanine. Clonality was computed by normalizing Shannon entropy by log2 of the number of productive unique TCRs and subtracting the result from 1. Whether each scalp clone was CD4 or CD8 was inferred by checking scalp TCRbeta sequences against the CD4 and CD8 repertoires from sorted blood. TCRdb limited this immuneACCESS table to in-frame rearrangements with V and J called. A share of clones is missing; checked studies link under half to unresolved V genes, and the rest is unexplained. Clone size and the V and J calls come from that table; the DNA yielded D and trimming. The sample table records over 150,000 clones; 50% to 60% of these occur just once. Jointly, the top ten make up over 0.55% of the sample.

The time point label on this specimen signifies: 4 weeks on oral tofacitinib. The meaning of the sample's treatment or condition label: oral pan-JAK inhibitor, 5-10 mg twice daily. From alopecia areata patients, peripheral blood was collected along with lesional scalp punch biopsies. PBMCs were separated by density centrifugation and stained for CD3, CD4 and CD8, after which CD4+ and CD8+ T cells were sorted on a FACSAria. The chain uses TRBV7-2 and TRBJ2-6; the D gene remains uncertain. Sequences were derived from CD4+ T cells sorted from blood, sampled at week 4, from a patient treated with tofacitinib. The sequence was obtained from a human donor with alopecia areata. The nucleotide sequence is TGTTCATCTGGGGCCAACGTCCTGACTTTC. Translation gives CSSGANVLTF.